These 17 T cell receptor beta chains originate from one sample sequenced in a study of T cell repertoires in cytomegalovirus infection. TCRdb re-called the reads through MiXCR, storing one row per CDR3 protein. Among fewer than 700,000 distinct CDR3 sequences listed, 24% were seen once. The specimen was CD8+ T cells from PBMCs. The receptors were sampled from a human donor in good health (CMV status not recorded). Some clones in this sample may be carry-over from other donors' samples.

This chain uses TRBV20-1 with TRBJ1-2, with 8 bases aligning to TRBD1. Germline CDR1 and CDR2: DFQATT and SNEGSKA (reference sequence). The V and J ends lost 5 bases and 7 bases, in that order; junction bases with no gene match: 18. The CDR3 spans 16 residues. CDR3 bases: TGCAGTGCTCCACCCGCCCGGGACAGGAGGTTTGGTGGCTACACCTTC. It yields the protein CSAPPARDRRFGGYTF.

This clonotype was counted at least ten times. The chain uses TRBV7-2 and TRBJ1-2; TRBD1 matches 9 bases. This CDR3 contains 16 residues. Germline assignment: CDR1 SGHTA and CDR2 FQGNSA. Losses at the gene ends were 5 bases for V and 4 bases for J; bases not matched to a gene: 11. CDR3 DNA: TGTGCCAGCAGCAACTCTCGACAGGGGGGGGCCTATGGCTACACCTTC. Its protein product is CASSNSRQGGAYGYTF. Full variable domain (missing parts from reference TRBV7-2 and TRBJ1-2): GAGVSQSPSNKVTEKGKDVELRCDPISGHTALYWYRQSLGQGLEFLIYFQGNSAPDKSGLPSDRFSAERTGGSVSTLTIQRTQQEDSAVYLCASSNSRQGGAYGYTFGSGTRLTVV.

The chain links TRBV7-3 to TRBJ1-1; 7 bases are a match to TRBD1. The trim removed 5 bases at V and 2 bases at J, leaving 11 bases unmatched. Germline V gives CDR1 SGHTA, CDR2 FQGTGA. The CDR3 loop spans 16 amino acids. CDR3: CASSPGTARSNTEAFF. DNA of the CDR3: TGTGCCAGCAGCCCCGGGACAGCGAGATCTAACACTGAAGCTTTCTTT.

The CDR3 region is CASSAGTKGSYEQYV. The CDR3 DNA follows: TGTGCCAGCAGCGCCGGGACAAAAGGCTCCTACGAGCAGTACGTC. This chain links TRBV28 with TRBJ2-7; a possible D gene is TRBD1 (6 bases). V was cut by 6 bases and J by 0 bases, with 15 bases left in between. This CDR3 spans 15 amino acids. Germline loops: CDR1 MDHEN, CDR2 SYDVKM.

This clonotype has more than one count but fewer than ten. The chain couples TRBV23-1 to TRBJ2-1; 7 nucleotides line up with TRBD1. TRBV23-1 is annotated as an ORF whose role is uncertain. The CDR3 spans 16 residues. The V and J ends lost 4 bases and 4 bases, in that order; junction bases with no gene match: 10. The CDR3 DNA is TGCGCCAGCAGTCTCGGTCCGAACAGGGGATACAATGAGCAGTTCTTC. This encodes CASSLGPNRGYNEQFF.

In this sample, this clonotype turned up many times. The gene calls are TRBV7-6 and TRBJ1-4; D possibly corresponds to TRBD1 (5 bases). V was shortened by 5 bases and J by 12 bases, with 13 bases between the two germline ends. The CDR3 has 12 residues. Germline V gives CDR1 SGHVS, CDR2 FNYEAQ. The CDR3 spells CASSPQQDQLFF. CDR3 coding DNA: TGTGCCAGCAGCCCGCAACAGGACCAACTGTTTTTT.

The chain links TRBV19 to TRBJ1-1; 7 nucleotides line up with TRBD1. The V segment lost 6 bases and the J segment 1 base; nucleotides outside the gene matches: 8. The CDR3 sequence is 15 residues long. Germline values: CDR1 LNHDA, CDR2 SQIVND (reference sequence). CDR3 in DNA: TGTGCCAGTAGGCTCACCGGGACAGCGAACACTGAAGCTTTCTTT. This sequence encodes CASRLTGTANTEAFF.

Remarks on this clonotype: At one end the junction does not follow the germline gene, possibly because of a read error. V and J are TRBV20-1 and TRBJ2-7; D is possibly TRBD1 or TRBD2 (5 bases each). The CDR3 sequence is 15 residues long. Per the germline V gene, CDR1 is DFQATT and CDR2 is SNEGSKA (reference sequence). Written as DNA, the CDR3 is TGCAGTACTAGGGACCGGGACCCCCCGCGGTACGAGCAGTACTTC. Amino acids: CSTRDRDPPRYEQYF.

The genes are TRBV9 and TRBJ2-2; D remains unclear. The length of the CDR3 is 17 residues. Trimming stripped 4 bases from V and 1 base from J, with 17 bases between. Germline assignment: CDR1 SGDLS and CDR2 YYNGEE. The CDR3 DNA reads TGTGCCAGCAGCCTAAGTGGTGGCACCTTGAACACCGGGGAGCTGTTTTTT. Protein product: CASSLSGGTLNTGELFF.

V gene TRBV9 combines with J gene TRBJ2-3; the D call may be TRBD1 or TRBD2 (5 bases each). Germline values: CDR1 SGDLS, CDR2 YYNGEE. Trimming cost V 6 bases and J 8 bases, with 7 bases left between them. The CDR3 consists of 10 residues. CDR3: CASKRGTQYF. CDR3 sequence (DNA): TGTGCCAGCAAGAGGGGTACGCAGTATTTT.

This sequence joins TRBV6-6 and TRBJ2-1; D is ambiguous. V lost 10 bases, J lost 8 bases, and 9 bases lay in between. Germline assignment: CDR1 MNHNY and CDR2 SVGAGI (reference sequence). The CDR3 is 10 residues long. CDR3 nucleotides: TGTGCCACCGGAAAGGATGAGCAGTTCTTC. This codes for CATGKDEQFF.

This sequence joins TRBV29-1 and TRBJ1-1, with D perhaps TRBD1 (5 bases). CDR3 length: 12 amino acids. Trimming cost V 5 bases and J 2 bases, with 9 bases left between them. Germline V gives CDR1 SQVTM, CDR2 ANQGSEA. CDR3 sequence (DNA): TGCAGCGTTTGGCAGGGCAACACTGAAGCTTTCTTT. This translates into CSVWQGNTEAFF.

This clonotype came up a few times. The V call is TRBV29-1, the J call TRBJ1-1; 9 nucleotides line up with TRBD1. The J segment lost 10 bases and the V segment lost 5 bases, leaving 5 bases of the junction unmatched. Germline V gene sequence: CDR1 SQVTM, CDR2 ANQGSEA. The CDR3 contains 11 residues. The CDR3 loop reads CSVPGQGRAFF. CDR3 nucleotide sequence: TGCAGCGTTCCGGGACAGGGTCGAGCTTTCTTT.

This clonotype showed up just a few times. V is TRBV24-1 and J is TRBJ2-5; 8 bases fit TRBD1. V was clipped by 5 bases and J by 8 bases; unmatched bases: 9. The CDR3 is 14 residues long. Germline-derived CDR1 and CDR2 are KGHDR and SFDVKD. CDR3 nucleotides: TGTGCCACCAGTGTCTCGGACAGGGAGAGAACCCAGTACTTC. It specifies CATSVSDRERTQYF.

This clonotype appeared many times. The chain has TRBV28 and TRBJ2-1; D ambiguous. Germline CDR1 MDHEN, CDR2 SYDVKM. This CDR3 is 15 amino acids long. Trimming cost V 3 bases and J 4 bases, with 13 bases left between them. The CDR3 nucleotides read TGTGCCAGCAGTTTTATGGAGATCAAATACAATGAGCAGTTCTTC. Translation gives CASSFMEIKYNEQFF.

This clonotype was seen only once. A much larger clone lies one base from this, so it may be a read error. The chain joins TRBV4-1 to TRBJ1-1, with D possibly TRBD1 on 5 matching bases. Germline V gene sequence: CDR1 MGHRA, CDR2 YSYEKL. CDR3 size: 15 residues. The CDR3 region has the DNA TGTGTCAGCAGCCCTACCGGGGGAGAGAACACTGAAGCTTTCTTT. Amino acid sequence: CVSSPTGGENTEAFF.

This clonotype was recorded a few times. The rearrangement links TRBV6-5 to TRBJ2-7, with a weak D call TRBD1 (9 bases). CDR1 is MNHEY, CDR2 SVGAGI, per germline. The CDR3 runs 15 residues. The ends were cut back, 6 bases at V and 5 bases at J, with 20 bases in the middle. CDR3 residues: CASSPGGTGFDEQYV. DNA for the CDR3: TGTGCCAGCAGCCCGGGGGGGACAGGGTTCGACGAGCAGTACGTC.